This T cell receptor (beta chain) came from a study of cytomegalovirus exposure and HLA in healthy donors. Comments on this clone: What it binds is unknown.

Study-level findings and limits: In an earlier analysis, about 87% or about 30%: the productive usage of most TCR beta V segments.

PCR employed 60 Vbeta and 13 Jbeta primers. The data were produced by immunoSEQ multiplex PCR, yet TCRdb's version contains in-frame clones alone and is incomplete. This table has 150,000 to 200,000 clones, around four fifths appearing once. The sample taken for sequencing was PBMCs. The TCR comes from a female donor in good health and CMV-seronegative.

CDR3 sequence: CASSLAWLTGELFF. The CDR3 nucleotides are TGCGCCAGCAGCTTGGCCTGGCTCACCGGGGAGCTGTTTTTT. The chain recombines TRBV5-1 with TRBJ2-2, with D unclear. The germline V gene encodes CDR1 SGHRS and CDR2 YFSETQ. The CDR3 is 14 amino acids. V was shortened by 0 bases and J by 4 bases, with 7 bases between the two germline ends. The whole variable domain, filled in from reference TRBV5-1 and TRBJ2-2, reads KAGVTQTPRYLIKTRGQQVTLSCSPISGHRSVSWYQQTPGQGLQFLFEYFSETQRNKGNFPGRFSGRQFSNSRSEMNVSTLELGDSALYLCASSLAWLTGELFFGEGSRLTVL.